This is a list of T cell receptor beta chains from one sample in a study of blood T cell repertoires in COVID-19. Assay used: immunoSEQ multiplex PCR; TCRdb lists only in-frame clones, some missing. This sample has around 270,000 clones, with 80% to 90% found just once. What was sequenced was peripheral blood. The receptor set was obtained from a man aged 35-49 years with acute or convalescent COVID-19. Both conserved end residues are trimmed from each CDR3. Size values are once, few and many counts, or a class for expanded clones, and some rows have none.

V: TRBV29-1
size: .
J: TRBJ1-2
CDR3: SVIPGTGGQNGPYT

V: TRBV5-4
size: once
J: TRBJ2-2
CDR3: ASSLGSGGPNTGELF

V: TRBV10-2
size: few
J: TRBJ1-1
CDR3: ASMLTGADTEAF

V: TRBV19
size: .
J: TRBJ1-1
CDR3: ASSRWTAEAF

V: TRBV4-2
size: .
J: TRBJ1-3
CDR3: ASSQDLAGETSGNTIY

V: TRBV19
size: .
J: TRBJ1-4
CDR3: ASSDRDGEKLF

V: TRBV6-6
size: .
J: TRBJ2-7
CDR3: ASSPRGNEQY

V: TRBV7-6
size: few
J: TRBJ1-3
CDR3: ASSLVRGPRNTIY

V: TRBV20-1
size: .
J: TRBJ1-1
CDR3: SASSGKGNTEAF

V: TRBV4-2
size: .
J: TRBJ1-1
CDR3: ASSQDEVRNTEAF

V: TRBV5-1
size: .
J: TRBJ1-2
CDR3: ASSTGQGYYGYT

V: TRBV5-1
size: .
J: TRBJ2-1
CDR3: ASSLDTHEQF

V: TRBV25-1
size: .
J: TRBJ1-2
CDR3: ATQGGIHYGYT

V: TRBV18
size: .
J: TRBJ2-1
CDR3: ASSPRRGGKYEQF

V: TRBV19
size: .
J: TRBJ1-4
CDR3: ASSRSEKLF

V: TRBV6-4
size: .
J: TRBJ2-3
CDR3: ATRTSGNTDTQY

V: TRBV19
size: .
J: TRBJ1-3
CDR3: ASTRDRASGNTIY

V: TRBV12-5
size: .
J: TRBJ2-7
CDR3: ASGSTVPTEQY

V: TRBV6-6
size: few
J: TRBJ1-2
CDR3: ASSYRQGGNYGYT

V: TRBV9
size: once
J: TRBJ1-1
CDR3: ASSGPGQRDTEAF

V: TRBV5-1
size: .
J: TRBJ1-6
CDR3: ASSPHIGLNSPLH

V: TRBV14
size: .
J: TRBJ1-2
CDR3: ASSRFPGTLNYGYT

V: TRBV5-1
size: .
J: TRBJ1-4
CDR3: ASSLATVATNEKLF

V: TRBV5-1
size: .
J: TRBJ1-2
CDR3: ASSWTGTGGIGNYGYT

V: TRBV19
size: .
J: TRBJ1-2
CDR3: ASSVGTVNYGYT

V: TRBV27
size: .
J: TRBJ1-4
CDR3: ASSLGLGGTTNEKLF

V: TRBV9
size: .
J: TRBJ1-5
CDR3: ASSSGQGQREPQH

V: TRBV11-2
size: .
J: TRBJ1-6
CDR3: ASSSTGGNSPLH

V: TRBV28
size: few
J: TRBJ1-1
CDR3: ASSLTGSRAF

V: TRBV15
size: .
J: TRBJ1-5
CDR3: ATSRGTGGTNQPQH

V: TRBV5-1
size: .
J: TRBJ2-7
CDR3: ASSVAGPRQY

V: TRBV28
size: .
J: TRBJ2-3
CDR3: ASTPRGGAVEADTQY

V: TRBV4-1
size: .
J: TRBJ1-3
CDR3: ASSPFWDREDGNTIY

V: TRBV27
size: .
J: TRBJ1-2
CDR3: ASSFSGGGVDYGYT

V: TRBV6-6
size: .
J: TRBJ1-4
CDR3: ASSLTGKLF

V: TRBV6-2/TRBV6-3
size: .
J: TRBJ2-1
CDR3: ASSYRDRGGGEQF

V: TRBV12-5
size: .
J: TRBJ1-3
CDR3: ASGFGQGGLNTIY

V: TRBV6-5
size: .
J: TRBJ2-1
CDR3: ASTPERSYNEQF

V: TRBV5-1
size: .
J: TRBJ2-3
CDR3: ASSSQGAQADTQY

V: TRBV27
size: .
J: TRBJ1-5
CDR3: ASRPSGGSNQPQH

V: TRBV11-2
size: .
J: TRBJ2-7
CDR3: ASSFGTGVNEQY

V: TRBV7-6
size: .
J: TRBJ2-1
CDR3: ASSPLGGAYNEQF

V: TRBV30
size: .
J: TRBJ2-2
CDR3: AWSKQAFTGELF

V: TRBV3-1/TRBV3-2
size: .
J: TRBJ1-1
CDR3: ASSHRHETEAF

V: TRBV2
size: .
J: TRBJ2-2
CDR3: ASTPTGAVSTGELF

V: TRBV11-3
size: .
J: TRBJ2-7
CDR3: ASSFSTSGGPSSYEQY

V: TRBV6-5
size: .
J: TRBJ2-3
CDR3: ASSRGGSSTDTQY

V: TRBV11-2
size: once
J: TRBJ1-4
CDR3: ASSSGTGGTNEKLF

V: TRBV12-3/TRBV12-4
size: once
J: TRBJ2-2
CDR3: ASRGLDTGELF

V: TRBV14
size: .
J: TRBJ2-3
CDR3: ASSQGVAAGTDTQY

V: TRBV2
size: .
J: TRBJ1-6
CDR3: ASMGRGESPLH